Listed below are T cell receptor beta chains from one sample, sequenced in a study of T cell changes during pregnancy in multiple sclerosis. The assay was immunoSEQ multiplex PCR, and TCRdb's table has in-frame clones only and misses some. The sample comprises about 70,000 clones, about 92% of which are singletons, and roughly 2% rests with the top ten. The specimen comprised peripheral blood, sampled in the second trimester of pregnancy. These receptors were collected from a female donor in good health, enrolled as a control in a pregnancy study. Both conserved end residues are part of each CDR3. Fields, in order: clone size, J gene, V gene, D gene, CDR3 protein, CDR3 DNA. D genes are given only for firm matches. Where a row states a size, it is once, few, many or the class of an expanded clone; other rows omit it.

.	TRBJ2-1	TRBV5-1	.	CASSLLPGQMQFF	TGCGCCAGCAGCTTGTTGCCTGGACAGATGCAGTTCTTC
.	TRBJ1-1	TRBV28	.	CASSADTNTEAFF	TGTGCCAGCAGTGCCGACACGAACACTGAAGCTTTCTTT
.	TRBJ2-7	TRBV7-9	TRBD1	CASSLGTGSYEQYF	TGTGCCAGCAGCTTAGGGACAGGATCCTACGAGCAGTACTTC
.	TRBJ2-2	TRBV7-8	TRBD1	CASRFPGQSTGELFF	TGTGCCAGCCGTTTTCCGGGACAGTCCACCGGGGAGCTGTTTTTT
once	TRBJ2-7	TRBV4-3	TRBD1	CASSQEDRGLTYEQYF	TGCGCCAGCAGCCAAGAGGACAGGGGGCTGACCTACGAGCAGTACTTC
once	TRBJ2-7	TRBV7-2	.	CASSIGAGTYEQYF	TGTGCCAGCAGTATAGGAGCGGGTACCTACGAGCAGTACTTC
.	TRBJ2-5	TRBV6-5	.	CASSLYSERETQYF	TGTGCCAGCAGTTTATATTCCGAGAGAGAGACCCAGTACTTC
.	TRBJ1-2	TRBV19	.	CASLDRDTVPYGYTF	TGTGCCAGCCTAGACCGGGACACGGTGCCCTATGGCTACACCTTC
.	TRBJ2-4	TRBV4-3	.	CASSPGGKGKNIQYF	TGCGCCAGCAGCCCAGGGGGGAAGGGCAAAAACATTCAGTACTTC
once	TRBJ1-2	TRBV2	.	CASNPRGLRGVGYTF	TGTGCCAGCAACCCTAGAGGCCTCCGGGGAGTTGGCTACACCTTC
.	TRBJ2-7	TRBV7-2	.	CASSPRDNPSYEQYF	TGTGCCAGCAGCCCCCGGGACAACCCTTCCTACGAGCAGTACTTC
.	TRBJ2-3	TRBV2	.	CASSRASPSRDTQYF	TGTGCCAGCAGTAGGGCTAGCCCCAGCCGAGATACGCAGTATTTT
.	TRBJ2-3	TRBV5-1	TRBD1	CASSITGDRTDTQYF	TGCGCCAGCAGCATAACAGGGGATCGCACAGATACGCAGTATTTT
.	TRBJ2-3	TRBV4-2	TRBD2	CASSQDYGTSGGTTDTQYF	TGTGCCAGCAGCCAAGATTACGGGACTAGCGGGGGGACGACAGATACGCAGTATTTT
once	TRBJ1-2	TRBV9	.	CASSAANYGYTF	TGTGCCAGCAGCGCAGCTAACTATGGCTACACCTTC
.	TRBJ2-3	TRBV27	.	CASGRTDTQYF	TGTGCCAGCGGCCGCACAGATACGCAGTATTTT
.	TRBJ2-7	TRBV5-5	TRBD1	CASSATTGQGNEQYF	TGTGCCAGCAGCGCTACTACGGGACAGGGCAACGAGCAGTACTTC
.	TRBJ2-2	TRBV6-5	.	CASSYDRRNTGELFF	TGTGCCAGCAGTTACGACAGGAGAAACACCGGGGAGCTGTTTTTT
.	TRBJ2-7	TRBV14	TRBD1	CASSQPQDRTTKDEQYF	TGTGCCAGCAGCCAACCGCAGGACAGGACCACAAAAGACGAGCAGTACTTC
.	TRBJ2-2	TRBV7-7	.	CASSLEAGRSGELFF	TGTGCTAGCAGCTTAGAGGCGGGTCGGTCCGGGGAGCTGTTTTTT
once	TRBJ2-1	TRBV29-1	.	CSVFGNEQFF	TGCAGCGTTTTCGGTAATGAGCAGTTCTTC
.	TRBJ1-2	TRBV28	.	CAIIGGDLITQNYGYTF	TGTGCCATCATCGGAGGGGACCTTATCACCCAGAACTATGGCTACACCTTC